This TCR beta chain was recorded in a study of cytomegalovirus exposure and HLA in healthy donors. The PCR employed 60 Vbeta primers together with 13 Jbeta primers. Measured with immunoSEQ multiplex PCR; TCRdb has only the in-frame clones, and not every one. Of some 200,000 clones listed, roughly four fifths were seen once; the top ten hold approximately 2.2%. In germline, CDR1 is SSHAT, CDR2 FNYEAQ (reference sequence). V shed 6 bases and J 3 bases; nucleotides not matched to a gene: 9. This CDR3 has 15 amino acids. The chain carries TRBV7-7 and TRBJ2-3; 7 nucleotides agree with TRBD1. Material: PBMCs. The source of this sequence is a woman under 40 in good health and CMV-seropositive. CDR3 protein: CASSPRQGVTDTQYF. CDR3 DNA: TGTGCCAGCAGTCCGCGACAGGGCGTAACAGATACGCAGTATTTT.